Following are 8 T cell receptor beta chains from one sample sequenced in a study of T cell changes during pregnancy in multiple sclerosis. Assay: immunoSEQ multiplex PCR; the TCRdb copy retains only in-frame clones and omits some. The sample yields 70,000 to 85,000 clones, roughly 94% seen once. Here the sequenced sample was peripheral blood, taken before pregnancy. The receptors shown here come from a female donor with multiple sclerosis, enrolled in a pregnancy study.

The J gene is TRBJ2-5, the V gene TRBV10-3, with TRBD2 matching over 15 bases. Trimming at V came to 2 bases and at J to 5 bases, leaving 3 bases not matched to a gene. The germline gives CDR1 ENHRY, CDR2 SYGVKD. This CDR3 comprises 16 residues. The CDR3 loop reads CAISEGLAGGPETQYF. The CDR3 DNA follows: TGTGCCATCAGTGAGGGACTAGCGGGGGGGCCGGAGACCCAGTACTTC.

In DNA form, the CDR3 reads TGTGCCAGCCAGGGATCGAATGAAAAACTGTTTTTT. Its protein product is CASQGSNEKLFF. This chain links TRBV2 with TRBJ1-4, with a possible D match to TRBD1 (5 bases). Trimming stripped 8 bases from V and 5 bases from J, with 9 bases between. Germline-derived CDR1 and CDR2 are SNHLY and FYNNEI. CDR3 length equals 12 residues.

The rearrangement uses TRBV5-1 and TRBJ2-1; 11 nucleotides agree with TRBD1. Germline loops: CDR1 SGHRS, CDR2 YFSETQ. CDR3 length: 14 residues. After removal of 4 bases from V and 9 bases from J, the junction contained 6 bases not matched to a gene. The CDR3 sequence is CASSHRTGGGEQFF. The CDR3 DNA reads TGCGCCAGCAGCCACCGGACAGGGGGCGGTGAGCAGTTCTTC.

This clone was counted a single time. This chain uses TRBV2 with TRBJ2-6; 7 bases are a match to TRBD1. CDR3 length: 17 residues. Germline V gene lookup returns CDR1 SNHLY and CDR2 FYNNEI. V was clipped by 6 bases and J by 4 bases; unmatched bases: 12. The CDR3 is CASSESRDRPGANVLTF. Written as DNA, the CDR3 is TGTGCCAGCAGCGAGTCCCGGGACAGACCGGGGGCCAACGTCCTGACTTTC.

The J gene is TRBJ2-7, the V gene TRBV13; 7 bases match TRBD1. CDR1 is PRHDT and CDR2 is FYEKMQ in the germline V gene (reference sequence). J gave up 10 bases and V 4 bases, and 7 bases lay outside the gene matches. CDR3 length: 12 amino acids. Here the CDR3 DNA reads TGTGCCAGCAGCTCCTCCGGGACAGAACAGTACTTC. Translated, it gives CASSSSGTEQYF.

This chain joins TRBV19 and TRBJ2-2; D remains unclear. V was trimmed by 6 bases and J by 2 bases, leaving 7 bases between them. The CDR3 is made up of 13 amino acids. CDR1 is LNHDA, CDR2 SQIVND, per germline (reference sequence). The CDR3 bases are TGTGCCAGTAGAATTAGCAACACCGGGGAGCTGTTTTTT. Its translation: CASRISNTGELFF. The full variable domain, in which reference TRBV19 and TRBJ2-2 provide the parts outside the CDR3, is DGGITQSPKYLFRKEGQNVTLSCEQNLNHDAMYWYRQDPGQGLRLIYYSQIVNDFQKGDIAEGYSVSREKKESFPLTVTSAQKNPTAFYLCASRISNTGELFFGEGSRLTVL.

V is TRBV5-1 and J is TRBJ1-1, with no clear D. V lost 5 bases and J 6 bases, leaving 17 bases between the germline ends. Germline V lookup: CDR1 SGHRS, CDR2 YFSETQ. There are 14 residues in the CDR3. For the CDR3, the DNA is TGCGCCAGCAGTCCAAGTGGGAGGTTTGCTGAAGCTTTCTTT. Translated: CASSPSGRFAEAFF.

The chain has TRBV10-1 and TRBJ2-7; 9 nucleotides agree with TRBD2. J gave up 3 bases and V 0 bases, and 9 bases lay outside the gene matches. The CDR3 sequence is 17 residues long. The V gene's germline CDR1 is WNHNN and CDR2 SYGVQD (reference sequence). CDR3 bases: TGCGCCAGCAGTGAGTCGAATCAGCGGGGGGACCTCTACGAGCAGTACTTC. Translating it yields CASSESNQRGDLYEQYF.